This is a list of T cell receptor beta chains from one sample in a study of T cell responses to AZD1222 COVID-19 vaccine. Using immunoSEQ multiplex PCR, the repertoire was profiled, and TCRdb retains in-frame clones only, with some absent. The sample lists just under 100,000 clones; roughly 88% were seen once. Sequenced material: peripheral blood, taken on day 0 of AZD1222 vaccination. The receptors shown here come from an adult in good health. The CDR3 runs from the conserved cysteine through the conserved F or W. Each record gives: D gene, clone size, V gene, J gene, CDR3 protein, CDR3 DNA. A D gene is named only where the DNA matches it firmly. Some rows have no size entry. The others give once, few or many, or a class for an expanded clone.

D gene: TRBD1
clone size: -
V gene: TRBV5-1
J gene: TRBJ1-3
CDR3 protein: CASSRGQTTGNTIYF
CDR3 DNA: TGCGCCAGCAGCCGGGGACAGACTACTGGAAACACCATATATTTT

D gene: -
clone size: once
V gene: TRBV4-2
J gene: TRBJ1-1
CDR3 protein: CASSQDQYEAFF
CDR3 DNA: TGTGCCAGCAGCCAAGACCAGTATGAAGCTTTCTTT

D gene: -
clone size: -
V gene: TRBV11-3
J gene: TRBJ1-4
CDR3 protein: CASSRQGPGNEKLFF
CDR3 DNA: TGTGCCAGCAGCCGCCAGGGACCGGGGAATGAAAAACTGTTTTTT

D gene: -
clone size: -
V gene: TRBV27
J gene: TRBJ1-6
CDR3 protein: CASSKPGSYNSPLHF
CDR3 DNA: TGTGCCAGCAGTAAGCCAGGGAGCTATAATTCACCCCTCCACTTT

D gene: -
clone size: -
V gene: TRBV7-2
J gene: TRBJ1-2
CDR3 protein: CASSSTVYGYTF
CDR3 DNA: TGTGCCAGCAGTTCGACCGTCTATGGCTACACCTTC

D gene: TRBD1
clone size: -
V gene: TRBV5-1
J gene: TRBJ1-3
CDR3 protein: CASSLGQGANTIYF
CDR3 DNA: TGCGCCAGCAGCCTGGGACAGGGGGCCAACACCATATATTTT

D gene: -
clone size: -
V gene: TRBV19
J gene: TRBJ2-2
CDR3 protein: CASSTGTLNTGELFF
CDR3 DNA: TGTGCCAGTAGTACAGGGACACTTAACACCGGGGAGCTGTTTTTT

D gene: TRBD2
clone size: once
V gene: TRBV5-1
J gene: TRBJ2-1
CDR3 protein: CASSPTIRTSGGADNEQFF
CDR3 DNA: TGCGCCAGCAGCCCTACAATCCGGACTAGCGGGGGGGCCGACAATGAGCAGTTCTTC

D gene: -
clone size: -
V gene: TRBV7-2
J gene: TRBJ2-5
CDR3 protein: CASSLARVVAEVETQYF
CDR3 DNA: TGTGCCAGCAGCTTAGCGCGGGTGGTGGCGGAAGTCGAGACCCAGTACTTC

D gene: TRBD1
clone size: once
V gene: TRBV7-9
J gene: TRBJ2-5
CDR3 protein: CASAQGLEETQYF
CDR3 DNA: TGTGCCAGCGCACAGGGGTTGGAGGAGACCCAGTACTTC

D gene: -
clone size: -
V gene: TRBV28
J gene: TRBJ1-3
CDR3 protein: CASRGNTIYF
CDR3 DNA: TGTGCCAGCAGAGGAAACACCATATATTTT

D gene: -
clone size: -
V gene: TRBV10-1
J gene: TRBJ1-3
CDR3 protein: CASSDPRASSGNTIYF
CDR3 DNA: TGCGCCAGCAGTGACCCCAGGGCATCCTCTGGAAACACCATATATTTT

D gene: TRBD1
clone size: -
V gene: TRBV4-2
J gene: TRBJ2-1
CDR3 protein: CASSQRQGRGTLEQFF
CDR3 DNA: TGTGCCAGCAGCCAGAGACAGGGAAGGGGCACACTTGAGCAGTTCTTC

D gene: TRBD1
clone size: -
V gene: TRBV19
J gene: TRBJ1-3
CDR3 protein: CASNLQGAGNTIYF
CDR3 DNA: TGTGCCAGTAATCTACAGGGGGCTGGAAACACCATATATTTT

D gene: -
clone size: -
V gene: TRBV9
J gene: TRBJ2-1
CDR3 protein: CASSAGGLYNEQFF
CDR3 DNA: TGTGCCAGCAGCGCTGGGGGGTTGTACAATGAGCAGTTCTTC

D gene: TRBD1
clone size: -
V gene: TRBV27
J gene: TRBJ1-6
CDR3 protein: CASSLQGYNSPLHF
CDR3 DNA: TGTGCCAGCAGCCTACAGGGGTATAATTCACCCCTCCACTTT

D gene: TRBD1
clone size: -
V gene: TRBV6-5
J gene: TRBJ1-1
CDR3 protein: CASKGAGTANTEAFF
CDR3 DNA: TGTGCCAGCAAAGGGGCTGGGACAGCGAACACTGAAGCTTTCTTT

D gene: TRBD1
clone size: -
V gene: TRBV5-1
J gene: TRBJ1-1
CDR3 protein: CASSLGQGARWTEAFF
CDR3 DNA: TGCGCCAGCAGCTTGGGACAGGGGGCGCGGTGGACTGAAGCTTTCTTT

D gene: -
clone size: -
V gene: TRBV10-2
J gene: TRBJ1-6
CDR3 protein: CASSETRASNSPLHF
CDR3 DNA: TGCGCCAGCAGCGAGACAAGGGCCAGTAATTCACCCCTCCACTTT

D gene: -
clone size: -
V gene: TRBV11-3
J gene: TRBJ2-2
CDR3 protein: CASSEDRSTGELFF
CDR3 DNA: TGTGCCAGCAGCGAGGACCGGAGTACCGGGGAGCTGTTTTTT

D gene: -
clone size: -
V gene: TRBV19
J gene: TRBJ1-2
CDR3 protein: CASTDGSFKAGYTF
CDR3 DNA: TGTGCCAGTACCGACGGGTCTTTCAAGGCTGGCTACACCTTC

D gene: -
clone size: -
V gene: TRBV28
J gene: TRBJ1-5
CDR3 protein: CASSLGQGFRQPQHF
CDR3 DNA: TGTGCCAGCAGTTTGGGCCAGGGGTTTCGACAGCCCCAGCATTTT